These 24 T cell receptor beta chains were all obtained from the same sample, sequenced in a study of radiation and T cells in renal cell carcinoma. Time point of the sample: baseline pretreatment blood. Regarding treatment: 15 Gy SBRT to primary tumor, nephrectomy 4 weeks later. TCRdb's copy holds only in-frame clones and misses some; the assay was immunoSEQ multiplex PCR. The data show some 150,000 clones, with approximately 91% seen just once and around 12% held by the top ten. The specimen comprised blood, sampled from a patient whose treatment included radiotherapy and nephrectomy. These receptors were obtained from a woman aged 45 to 65 with renal cell carcinoma.

The chain uses TRBV7-2 and TRBJ1-1, with D tentatively TRBD1 (6 bases). Per germline, CDR1 SGHTA and CDR2 FQGNSA. This CDR3 is 16 amino acids long. V was cut by 4 bases and J by 5 bases, with 20 bases left in between. DNA of the CDR3: TGTGCCAGCAGCTCCTCAGGGCCAGGGGTTCGGACTGAAGCTTTCTTT. It specifies CASSSSGPGVRTEAFF.

This clone was recorded once. The chain links TRBV15 to TRBJ2-4, with unresolved D. This CDR3 spans 14 amino acids. Trimming pared 8 bases from V and 6 bases from J, leaving 17 bases between. Germline V gene data show CDR1 as LNHNV and CDR2 as YYDKDF (reference sequence). CDR3 nucleotides: TGTGCCACCGGGCACCCGGGTGCCCTAAACATTCAGTACTTC. This translates into CATGHPGALNIQYF. Full variable domain (missing parts from reference TRBV15 and TRBJ2-4): DAMVIQNPRYQVTQFGKPVTLSCSQTLNHNVMYWYQQKSSQAPKLLFHYYDKDFNNEADTPDNFQSRRPNTSFCFLDIRSPGLGDTAMYLCATGHPGALNIQYFGAGTRLSVL.

This clone came up a few times. The chain joins TRBV5-1 to TRBJ1-1, with D perhaps TRBD1 (5 bases). This CDR3 is built from 15 residues. Per germline, CDR1 SGHRS and CDR2 YFSETQ. V dropped 4 bases and J dropped 5 bases, with 18 bases sitting between them. The CDR3 DNA reads TGCGCCAGCAGCGCGGGGGAAAGGCGGGGGACTGAAGCTTTCTTT. Its translation: CASSAGERRGTEAFF.

The V gene is TRBV2, the J gene TRBJ1-5; D is unresolved. CDR1 is SNHLY, CDR2 FYNNEI, per germline. The CDR3 is 15 residues long. V lost 5 bases to trimming and J lost 0 bases, with 11 bases between them. CDR3 DNA sequence: TGTGCCAGCAGTAAGGGAATTTCTAGCAATCAGCCCCAGCATTTT. This encodes CASSKGISSNQPQHF. The full variable domain, with the rest looked up from reference TRBV2 and TRBJ1-5, is EPEVTQTPSHQVTQMGQEVILRCVPISNHLYFYWYRQILGQKVEFLVSFYNNEISEKSEIFDDQFSVERPDGSNFTLKIRSTKLEDSAMYFCASSKGISSNQPQHFGDGTRLSIL.

V is TRBV30 and J is TRBJ1-2; the D gene is possibly TRBD1 (6 bases). With 1 base removed from V and 0 bases from J, the gap between germline ends came to 6 bases. Germline V CDR1 and CDR2: GTSNPN, SVGIG (reference sequence). This CDR3 is built from 13 residues. The CDR3 here is CAWSEGANYGYTF. In nucleotides, the CDR3 is TGTGCCTGGAGTGAGGGGGCTAACTATGGCTACACCTTC.

This clone was detected only once. The chain employs TRBV6-6 and TRBJ2-2, with D perhaps given as TRBD1 or TRBD2 (5 bases each). This CDR3 has 16 residues. Germline lookup yields CDR1 MNHNY and CDR2 SVGAGI (reference sequence). V gave up 5 bases and J gave up 3 bases, with 16 bases separating them. CDR3 bases: TGTGCCAGCAGTCAGCCCGGGACGGCTGACACCGGGGAGCTGTTTTTT. It is translated as CASSQPGTADTGELFF.

This chain links TRBV29-1 with TRBJ2-3; no reliable D call. This CDR3 region has 12 residues. Trimming shortened V by 3 bases and J by 1 base, and 5 bases separated the two germline ends. Germline CDR1 reads SQVTM; CDR2 reads ANQGSEA. The CDR3, as DNA: TGCAGCGTTGATTCGGGCACAGATACGCAGTATTTT. This encodes CSVDSGTDTQYF.

Only one count was recorded for this clone. The J gene is TRBJ2-1, the V gene TRBV7-2; 8 bases are shared with TRBD1. In germline, CDR1 is SGHTA, CDR2 FQGNSA. The CDR3 loop spans 16 amino acids. The junction had 11 bases not matched to a gene; V was cut back by 0 bases and J by 10 bases. CDR3 residues: CASSLAGQGARGEQFF. CDR3 in DNA: TGTGCCAGCAGCTTAGCTGGCCAGGGGGCGCGAGGGGAGCAGTTCTTC.

The chain uses TRBV2 and TRBJ2-2, with D perhaps TRBD1 or TRBD2 (6 bases each). The CDR3 covers 14 residues. Looked up from germline, CDR1 is SNHLY and CDR2 is FYNNEI. V shed 7 bases and J shed 0 bases, with 9 bases lying between them. CDR3 bases: TGTGCCAGCATTCGGGGGCCGAACACCGGGGAGCTGTTTTTT. Protein: CASIRGPNTGELFF.

The rearrangement uses TRBV9 and TRBJ2-3; D gene unclear. Trimming removed 0 bases at V and 3 bases at J, with 5 bases between. The CDR3 sequence is 13 residues long. In germline, CDR1 is SGDLS, CDR2 YYNGEE. CDR3 bases: TGTGCCAGCAGCGTAGGCCAGACAGATACGCAGTATTTT. It encodes CASSVGQTDTQYF.

This sequence joins TRBV7-8 and TRBJ1-1; possibly TRBD1 for D (6 bases). Deletions cut 4 bases from V and 0 bases from J, with 18 bases between. The germline V gene has CDR1 SGHVS and CDR2 FQNEAQ. This CDR3 spans 17 amino acids. The CDR3 sequence: CASSSRPSTGMNTEAFF. CDR3 coding DNA: TGTGCCAGCAGCTCCCGCCCATCGACAGGTATGAACACTGAAGCTTTCTTT.

This chain links TRBV15 with TRBJ2-3, with D possibly TRBD1 on 5 matching bases. The germline V gene has CDR1 LNHNV and CDR2 YYDKDF (reference sequence). V shed 1 base and J shed 0 bases, with 11 bases lying between them. CDR3 length: 16 residues. DNA of the CDR3: TGTGCCACCAGCAGAGCCAGGGATCCTAGCACAGATACGCAGTATTTT. Translation gives CATSRARDPSTDTQYF.

V is TRBV11-2 and J is TRBJ2-2; 7 bases map to TRBD2. V trimming: 5 bases; J trimming: 4 bases; junction bases outside the gene matches: 4. The CDR3 totals 14 residues. Germline-derived CDR1 and CDR2 are SGHAT and FQNNGV. CDR3 nucleotides: TGTGCCAGCAGCCCACGGGGGGTCACCGGGGAGCTGTTTTTT. Translation: CASSPRGVTGELFF.

The rearrangement uses TRBV5-1 and TRBJ1-2; 7 nucleotides agree with TRBD1. The germline V gene has CDR1 SGHRS and CDR2 YFSETQ. V lost 0 bases, J lost 8 bases, and 13 bases stayed unmatched. The CDR3 is 16 residues long. CDR3 amino acids: CASSLVPFDRVQGYTF. For the CDR3, the DNA is TGCGCCAGCAGCTTGGTACCCTTTGACAGGGTTCAGGGCTACACCTTC.

The chain employs TRBV18 and TRBJ1-1; 7 bases match TRBD1. V lost 3 bases, J lost 8 bases, and 9 bases stayed unmatched. The CDR3 runs to 14 residues. Germline V gene data show CDR1 as KGHSH and CDR2 as LQKENI. The CDR3 coding sequence is TGTGCCAGCTCACCGAGGGACAGCGAATCCGAAGCTTTCTTT. It encodes CASSPRDSESEAFF. Full variable domain (outside the CDR3, taken from reference TRBV18 and TRBJ1-1): NAGVMQNPRHLVRRRGQEARLRCSPMKGHSHVYWYRQLPEEGLKFMVYLQKENIIDESGMPKERFSAEFPKEGPSILRIQQVVRGDSAAYFCASSPRDSESEAFFGQGTRLTVV.

This chain links TRBV5-6 with TRBJ1-1, with 9 bases fitting TRBD1. The V segment lost 4 bases and the J segment 1 base; nucleotides outside the gene matches: 8. This CDR3 has 16 amino acids. The germline V gene encodes CDR1 SGHDT and CDR2 YYEEEE. The DNA of the CDR3 is TGTGCCAGCAGCGCTGGGACAGGGAGGGAGAACACTGAAGCTTTCTTT. It encodes CASSAGTGRENTEAFF.

The genes are TRBV30 and TRBJ1-4; possible D gene TRBD1, 6 bases. Germline CDR1 reads GTSNPN; CDR2 reads SVGIG (reference sequence). V shed 6 bases and J shed 8 bases, with 16 bases lying between them. The CDR3 totals 13 residues. CDR3 bases: TGTGCCTGTTCCGGGACACCCCACGAAAAACTGTTTTTT. It is translated as CACSGTPHEKLFF.

The chain has TRBV7-9 and TRBJ1-6; 10 positions agree with TRBD1. J was trimmed by 8 bases and V by 5 bases; bases with no gene match: 6. The germline V gene encodes CDR1 SEHNR and CDR2 FQNEAQ (reference sequence). The CDR3 runs to 15 residues. The CDR3 is CASSPRQGADSPLHF. CDR3 sequence (DNA): TGTGCCAGCAGCCCAAGACAGGGGGCGGATTCACCCCTCCACTTT.

This clone is a singleton in its sample. The rearrangement uses TRBV9 and TRBJ1-2; maybe TRBD1 (5 bases). Trimming removed 0 bases from V and 6 bases from J, with 12 bases in between. CDR3 length: 14 amino acids. CDR1 and CDR2 (germline): SGDLS, YYNGEE. The CDR3 is CASSVEWDVDGYTF. The CDR3 nucleotides are TGTGCCAGCAGCGTAGAGTGGGACGTGGATGGCTACACCTTC.

The chain joins TRBV7-9 to TRBJ1-4; TRBD1 matches 8 bases. Germline V gene sequence: CDR1 SEHNR, CDR2 FQNEAQ (reference sequence). This CDR3 is 15 amino acids long. J lost 5 bases, V lost 4 bases, and 6 bases had no gene match. CDR3 protein: CASSYTGTGNEKLFF. As DNA, the CDR3 is TGTGCCAGCAGCTATACCGGGACAGGCAATGAAAAACTGTTTTTT.

The V and J genes are TRBV5-5 and TRBJ1-2; 8 bases are a match to TRBD1. There are 16 residues in the CDR3. V was pared by 6 bases and J by 3 bases, with 13 bases of the junction left unmatched. Germline CDR1 reads SGHKS; CDR2 reads YYEKEE (reference sequence). CDR3 in DNA: TGTGCCAGCAACCGGAACAGGGGGGGCTCGTACTATGGCTACACCTTC. It is translated as CASNRNRGGSYYGYTF.

The J gene is TRBJ2-2, the V gene TRBV9; no clear D. Germline-derived CDR1 and CDR2 are SGDLS and YYNGEE. V was clipped by 0 bases and J by 2 bases, with 11 bases between them. The length of the CDR3 is 16 residues. The CDR3 loop is CASSVGALQNTGELFF. The DNA of the CDR3 is TGTGCCAGCAGCGTAGGTGCCCTACAAAACACCGGGGAGCTGTTTTTT. The full variable domain, its missing parts supplied by reference TRBV9 and TRBJ2-2, is DSGVTQTPKHLITATGQRVTLRCSPRSGDLSVYWYQQSLDQGLQFLIQYYNGEERAKGNILERFSAQQFPDLHSELNLSSLELGDSALYFCASSVGALQNTGELFFGEGSRLTVL.

The V and J genes are TRBV9 and TRBJ2-1, with D maybe TRBD2 (5 bases). This CDR3 is built from 13 residues. V was clipped by 0 bases and J by 6 bases, with 7 bases between them. CDR1 and CDR2 (germline): SGDLS, YYNGEE. The CDR3 DNA follows: TGTGCCAGCAGCGTAGCGACTACCAATGAGCAGTTCTTC. Protein sequence: CASSVATTNEQFF.

The chain carries TRBV6-6 and TRBJ2-7; possible D gene TRBD2, 5 bases. The CDR3 is made up of 14 amino acids. CDR1 is MNHNY, CDR2 SVGAGI, per germline (reference sequence). V shed 6 bases and J shed 2 bases, with 14 bases lying between them. The CDR3 reads CASSHGDQAYEQYF. As DNA, the CDR3 is TGTGCCAGCAGCCACGGGGATCAAGCCTACGAGCAGTACTTC.